This T cell receptor (beta chain) appears in the sequencing data of a study of shared clonotypes between healthy human individuals. Trimming took off 5 bases at V and 6 bases at J, with 7 bases between the two ends. The V gene's germline CDR1 is SGHAT and CDR2 FQNNGV. This CDR3 has 11 amino acids. Points on this clone: The same CDR3 also results from other DNA sequences found in this sample.

Assay: immunoSEQ multiplex PCR; the TCRdb copy retains only in-frame clones and omits some. The sample includes about 1.1 million clones, roughly 80% of them seen just once. The source material was memory CD4+ T cells from PBMCs. As to subset: CD45RA-negative fraction. The chain links TRBV11-2 to TRBJ1-1; D unresolved. The source is a young man in good health. Some clones in this sample may be carry-over from other donors' samples. As DNA, the CDR3 is TGTGCCAGCAGCCTACACGCTGAAGCTTTCTTT. Translation gives CASSLHAEAFF.